A single sample is the source of the 14 T cell receptor beta chains below, sequenced in a study of regulatory T cells in long-lasting Graves disease. Combining iRepertoire HTBI primers with Arm-PCR of CDR3 regions, the authors built TCR beta libraries. TCRdb called the multiplex PCR reads again in MiXCR, with one record for every CDR3 protein. The sample includes 500,000 to 700,000 distinct CDR3 sequences, about 32% of them seen just once. Specified time point: persistent/refractory GD, antithyroid drugs over 5 years with positive TRAb. RNA extracted from PBMCs served as the sequencing template. Source: peripheral blood mononuclear cells (PBMCs), taken when the disease was refractory, from a patient treated with antithyroid drugs. The receptors shown here come from a female donor with Graves disease.

The genes are TRBV5-1 and TRBJ2-7; D may be TRBD1 (5 bases). Trimming stripped 2 bases from V and 2 bases from J, with 8 bases between. CDR1 SGHRS and CDR2 YFSETQ come from the germline V gene. The CDR3 consists of 13 residues. CDR3 sequence: CASSFQTAYEQYF. Here the CDR3 DNA reads TGCGCCAGCAGCTTTCAGACAGCCTACGAGCAGTACTTC. The entire variable domain, with the rest obtained from reference TRBV5-1 and TRBJ2-7, is as follows: KAGVTQTPRYLIKTRGQQVTLSCSPISGHRSVSWYQQTPGQGLQFLFEYFSETQRNKGNFPGRFSGRQFSNSRSEMNVSTLELGDSALYLCASSFQTAYEQYFGPGTRLTVT.

The V gene is TRBV29-1, the J gene TRBJ1-5; 9 nucleotides agree with TRBD1. There are 13 residues in the CDR3. Germline CDR1 and CDR2: SQVTM and ANQGSEA. V lost 6 bases and J lost 5; bases outside the gene matches: 5. In DNA, the CDR3 is TGCAGCGTGATGGACAGGGGAGATCAGCCCCAGCATTTT. This gives the protein CSVMDRGDQPQHF. The full variable domain, completed using reference TRBV29-1 and TRBJ1-5, is SAVISQKPSRDICQRGTSLTIQCQVDSQVTMMFWYRQQPGQSLTLIATANQGSEATYESGFVIDKFPISRPNLTFSTLTVSNMSPEDSSIYLCSVMDRGDQPQHFGDGTRLSIL.

This chain connects TRBV25-1 to TRBJ1-6, with D possibly being TRBD1 (6 bases). This CDR3 is built from 16 residues. The ends were cut back, 8 bases at V and 2 bases at J, with 16 bases in the middle. Per the germline V gene, CDR1 is MGHDK and CDR2 is SYGVNS. The DNA of the CDR3 is TGTGCCAGCGTTGGCGGGGGGGGCACCTATAATTCACCCCTCCACTTT. It specifies CASVGGGGTYNSPLHF.

J is TRBJ1-2 and V is TRBV6-1; D gene uncertain. This CDR3 is 15 amino acids long. V shed 10 bases and J shed 0 bases, with 18 bases lying between them. The V gene's germline CDR1 is MNHNS and CDR2 SASEGT. The CDR3 is CATPTNGNSNYGYTF. For the CDR3, the DNA is TGTGCCACCCCAACTAACGGAAACTCTAACTATGGCTACACCTTC.

This clonotype occurred a few times. One base away lies a much larger clone, so this may be a sequencing read error. This chain uses TRBV14 with TRBJ1-5; 7 nucleotides agree with TRBD1. The germline V gene encodes CDR1 SGHDN and CDR2 FVKESK. Germline trimming cut 4 bases from V and 6 bases from J; bases unmatched to any gene: 3. This CDR3 spans 13 amino acids. The CDR3 DNA reads TGTGCCAGCAGCCGCGACAGGGCTCAGCCCCAGCATTTT. It codes for CASSRDRAQPQHF.

In its sample, this clonotype was seen a few times. The chain recombines TRBV20-1 with TRBJ2-7; 13 bases align to TRBD2. The V segment lost 3 bases and the J segment 9 bases; nucleotides outside the gene matches: 11. The CDR3 loop spans 15 amino acids. CDR1 DFQATT and CDR2 SNEGSKA come from the germline V gene (reference sequence). This CDR3 is CSASERLAGGHGQYF. CDR3 nucleotide sequence: TGCAGTGCTAGTGAACGACTAGCGGGGGGTCATGGGCAGTACTTC.

This clonotype was detected only a few times. This chain joins TRBV20-1 and TRBJ1-1; no definite D call. The CDR3 loop spans 15 amino acids. Per the germline V gene, CDR1 is DFQATT and CDR2 is SNEGSKA (reference sequence). Trimming left V 2 bases short and J 0 bases short, with 13 bases between. The CDR3 loop is CSARPLWSVNTEAFF. CDR3 sequence (DNA): TGCAGTGCTAGACCCCTCTGGTCGGTGAACACTGAAGCTTTCTTT.

This clonotype showed up just a few times. The chain is built from TRBV6-2 or TRBV6-3 and TRBJ1-5; no reliable D call. V lost 8 bases, J lost 0 bases, and 17 bases lay in between. From germline, CDR1 is MNHEY and CDR2 SVGEGT. The CDR3 loop spans 16 amino acids. Here the CDR3 reads CASVQVDGFSNQPQHF. The CDR3 DNA reads TGTGCCAGCGTACAAGTGGACGGATTTAGCAATCAGCCCCAGCATTTT.

The table lists this clonotype with many counts. J is TRBJ1-6 and V is TRBV20-1; 9 bases agree with TRBD1. Losses at the gene ends were 1 base for V and 8 bases for J; bases not matched to a gene: 3. Germline values: CDR1 DFQATT, CDR2 SNEGSKA (reference sequence). The CDR3 extends over 14 amino acids. The CDR3 region has the DNA TGCAGTGCTAGAGCGACAGGGGGGCATTCACCCCTCCACTTT. Its protein is CSARATGGHSPLHF.

The rearrangement links TRBV19 to TRBJ2-5; 15 nucleotides align to TRBD2. V was clipped by 6 bases and J by 5 bases; unmatched bases: 7. The CDR3 consists of 16 residues. Germline V gene data show CDR1 as LNHDA and CDR2 as SQIVND (reference sequence). CDR3 sequence reads: CASRRGLAGGGETQYF. In DNA form, the CDR3 reads TGTGCCAGTAGAAGGGGACTAGCGGGAGGCGGCGAGACCCAGTACTTC.

In its sample, this clonotype was seen many times. This rearrangement joins TRBV12-3 or TRBV12-4 to TRBJ1-2; D unclear. Trimming left V 2 bases short and J 2 bases short, with 9 bases between. The CDR3 contains 14 residues. DNA of the CDR3: TGTGCCAGCAGTTTAAATCTCCCGAACTATGGCTACACCTTC. Amino acids: CASSLNLPNYGYTF.

This clonotype came up a few times. The rearrangement joins TRBV5-1 to TRBJ1-1; the D is unclear. The V gene's germline CDR1 is SGHRS and CDR2 YFSETQ. V shed 4 bases and J shed 6 bases, with 16 bases lying between them. The CDR3 length is 14 residues. The CDR3 spells CASSPGLSVAEAFF. Written as DNA, the CDR3 is TGCGCCAGCAGCCCCGGTCTGTCTGTTGCTGAAGCTTTCTTT.

This clonotype showed up many times. The rearrangement links TRBV20-1 to TRBJ2-2, with TRBD2 matching 7 bases. The CDR3 consists of 15 residues. CDR1 and CDR2 from the germline V gene are DFQATT and SNEGSKA (reference sequence). The trim removed 0 bases at V and 4 bases at J, leaving 5 bases unmatched. CDR3 nucleotide sequence: TGCAGTGCTAGAGATGGCGGGAGTAGCACCGGGGAGCTGTTTTTT. Encoded protein: CSARDGGSSTGELFF.

CDR3 in amino acids: CATSDANGGMNTEAFF. For the CDR3, the DNA is TGTGCCACCAGTGATGCAAATGGGGGAATGAACACTGAAGCTTTCTTT. The chain uses TRBV24-1 and TRBJ1-1, with D tentatively TRBD1 (5 bases). The CDR3 has 16 residues. CDR1 and CDR2 (germline): KGHDR, SFDVKD. V gave up 3 bases and J gave up 0 bases, with 13 bases separating them.